A selection of T cell receptor beta chains follows, all from one sample in a study of Tregs in tolerant kidney transplant recipients. TCRdb keeps only in-frame clones here, not all; method: immunoSEQ multiplex PCR. The data hold some 250,000 clones, with roughly 80% observed a single time. The sample taken for sequencing was CD4+ T cells from blood. The source is a human donor in good health. Both conserved end residues are part of each CDR3. Only some rows state a clone size, as once, few, many or a class for expanded clones.

V,size,CDR3
TRBV7-9,NA,CASRIGNPRDRDQETQYF
TRBV7-9,few,CASSPRGGDYGYTF
TRBV4-1,once,CASSTRQGRNQPQHF
TRBV7-3,few,CASSQRREETQYF
TRBV13,NA,CASSLGRGRSTDTQYF
TRBV19,NA,CASSGPSWETQYF
TRBV5-1,once,CASSPAGSSYNEQFF
TRBV7-2,NA,CASSLVRGETQYF
TRBV11-2,NA,CASSLWTGGNEQYF
TRBV7-6,NA,CASSLWDSPNEKLFF
TRBV19,NA,CASRRPGRGVTAQHF
TRBV27,NA,CASSSLAGVVLYEQFF
TRBV27,NA,CASSSPHRGDTEAFF
TRBV30,once,CAWAGGDNQPQHF
TRBV30,NA,CAWRDRGTGELFF
TRBV5-8,NA,CASSPGTSGRGETQYF
TRBV10-3,NA,CAISAGTGYYGYTF
TRBV18,few,CASSPSGDEQYF
TRBV5-1,NA,CASTLAGGSYEQYF
TRBV7-2,NA,CASSLLGVDSNQPQHF
TRBV5-1,few,CASTQGPNQPQHF
TRBV2,few,CASSSQGLGGYTF
TRBV11-2,once,CASSLWASSGNEQFF
TRBV6-4,NA,CASSEFHSGTYNEQFF
TRBV14,NA,CASSPPGTGTNSPLHF
TRBV10-1,NA,CASSVGLAGGTYEQYF
TRBV7-9,NA,CASSLGTSVGAKNIQYF
TRBV18,NA,CASSLWGLTSGSSDTQYF
TRBV27,few,CASRLRQGDATEAFF
TRBV19,NA,CASSYSGTANQPQHF
TRBV13,NA,CASSTPGTYEQYF
TRBV6-1,NA,CASSGTLPSYEQYF